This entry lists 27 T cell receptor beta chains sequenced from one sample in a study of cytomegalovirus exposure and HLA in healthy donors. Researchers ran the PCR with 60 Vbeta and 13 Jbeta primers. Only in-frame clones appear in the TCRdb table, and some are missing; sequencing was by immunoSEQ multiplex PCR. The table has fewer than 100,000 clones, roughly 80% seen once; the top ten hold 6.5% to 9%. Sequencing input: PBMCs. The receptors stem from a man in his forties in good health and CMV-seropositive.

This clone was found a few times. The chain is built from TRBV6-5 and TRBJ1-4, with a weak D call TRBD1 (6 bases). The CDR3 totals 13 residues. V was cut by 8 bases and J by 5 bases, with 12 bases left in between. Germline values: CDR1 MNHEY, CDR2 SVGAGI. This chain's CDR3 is CASPRGPNEKLFF. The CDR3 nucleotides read TGTGCCAGCCCCAGGGGCCCCAATGAAAAACTGTTTTTT.

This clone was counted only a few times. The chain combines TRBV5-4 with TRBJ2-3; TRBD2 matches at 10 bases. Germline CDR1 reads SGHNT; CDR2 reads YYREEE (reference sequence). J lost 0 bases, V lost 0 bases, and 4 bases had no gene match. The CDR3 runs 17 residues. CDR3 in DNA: TGTGCCAGCAGCTTGGTGCTAGCGGGGGTGAGCACAGATACGCAGTATTTT. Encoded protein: CASSLVLAGVSTDTQYF.

The CDR3 protein is CASSFNSWGDTEAFF. The CDR3, as DNA: TGTGCCAGCAGCTTTAATTCTTGGGGGGATACTGAAGCTTTCTTT. The gene calls are TRBV5-6 and TRBJ1-1, with a tentative D call TRBD1 (5 bases). From germline, CDR1 is SGHDT and CDR2 YYEEEE. This CDR3 contains 15 residues. V was trimmed by 2 bases and J by 5 bases, leaving 16 bases between them.

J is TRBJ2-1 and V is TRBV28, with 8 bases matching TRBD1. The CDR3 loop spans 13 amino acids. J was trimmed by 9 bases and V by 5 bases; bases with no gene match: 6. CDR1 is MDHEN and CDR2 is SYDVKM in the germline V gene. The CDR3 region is CASSPGGWTEQFF. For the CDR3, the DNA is TGTGCCAGCAGTCCAGGGGGCTGGACTGAGCAGTTCTTC. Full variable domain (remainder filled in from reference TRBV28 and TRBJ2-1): DVKVTQSSRYLVKRTGEKVFLECVQDMDHENMFWYRQDPGLGLRLIYFSYDVKMKEKGDIPEGYSVSREKKERFSLILESASTNQTSMYLCASSPGGWTEQFFGPGTRLTVL.

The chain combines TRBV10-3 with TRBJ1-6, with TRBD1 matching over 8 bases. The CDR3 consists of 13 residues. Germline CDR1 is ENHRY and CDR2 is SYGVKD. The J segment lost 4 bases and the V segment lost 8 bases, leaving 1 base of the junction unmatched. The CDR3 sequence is CAIGTGYNSPLHF. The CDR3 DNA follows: TGTGCCATCGGGACAGGATATAATTCACCCCTCCACTTT.

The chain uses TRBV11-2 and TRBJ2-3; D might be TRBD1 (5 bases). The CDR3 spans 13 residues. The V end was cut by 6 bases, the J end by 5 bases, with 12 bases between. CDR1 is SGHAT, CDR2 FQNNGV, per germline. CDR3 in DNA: TGTGCCAGCAGTACATCACAGGTAGATACGCAGTATTTT. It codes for CASSTSQVDTQYF.

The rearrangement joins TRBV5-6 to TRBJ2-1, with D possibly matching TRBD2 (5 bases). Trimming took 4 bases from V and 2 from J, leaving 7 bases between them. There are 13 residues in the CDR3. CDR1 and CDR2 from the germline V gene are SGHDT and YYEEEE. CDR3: CASSDGTYNEQFF. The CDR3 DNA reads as TGTGCCAGCAGCGACGGGACCTACAATGAGCAGTTCTTC.

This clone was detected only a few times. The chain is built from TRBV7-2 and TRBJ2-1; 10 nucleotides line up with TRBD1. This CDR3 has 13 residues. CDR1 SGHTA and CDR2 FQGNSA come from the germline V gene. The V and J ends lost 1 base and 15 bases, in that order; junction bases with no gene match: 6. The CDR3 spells CASSLVGTGVRFF. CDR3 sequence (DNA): TGTGCCAGCAGCTTAGTTGGGACAGGGGTGAGGTTCTTC.

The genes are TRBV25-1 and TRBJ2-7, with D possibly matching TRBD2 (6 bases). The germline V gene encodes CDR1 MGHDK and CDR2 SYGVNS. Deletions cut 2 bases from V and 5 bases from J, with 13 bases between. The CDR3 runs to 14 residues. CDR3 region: CASSERGRIHEQYF. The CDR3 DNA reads TGTGCCAGCAGTGAACGGGGGAGGATCCACGAGCAGTACTTC.

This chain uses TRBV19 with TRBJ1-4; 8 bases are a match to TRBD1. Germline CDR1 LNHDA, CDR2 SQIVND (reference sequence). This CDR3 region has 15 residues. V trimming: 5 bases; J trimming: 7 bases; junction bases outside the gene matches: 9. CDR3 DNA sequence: TGTGCCAGTAGTCCTGGGACAGGTTCGTCTGAAAAACTGTTTTTT. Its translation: CASSPGTGSSEKLFF.

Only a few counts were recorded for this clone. The CDR3 DNA sequence: TGTGCCGTCTCAGAGGGACTAGCGGGATTTAGAGTCACCGGGGAGCTGTTTTTT. Translating it yields CAVSEGLAGFRVTGELFF. The chain couples TRBV10-3 to TRBJ2-2, with 13 positions matching TRBD2. Germline trimming cut 11 bases from V and 4 bases from J; bases unmatched to any gene: 16. Germline CDR1 reads ENHRY; CDR2 reads SYGVKD. This CDR3 spans 18 amino acids.

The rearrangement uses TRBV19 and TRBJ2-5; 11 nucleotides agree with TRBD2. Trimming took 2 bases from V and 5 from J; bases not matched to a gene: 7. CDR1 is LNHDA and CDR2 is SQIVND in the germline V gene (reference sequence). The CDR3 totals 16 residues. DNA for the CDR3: TGTGCCAGTAGTATAAACATAGCGGGGGGGCTGGAGACCCAGTACTTC. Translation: CASSINIAGGLETQYF.

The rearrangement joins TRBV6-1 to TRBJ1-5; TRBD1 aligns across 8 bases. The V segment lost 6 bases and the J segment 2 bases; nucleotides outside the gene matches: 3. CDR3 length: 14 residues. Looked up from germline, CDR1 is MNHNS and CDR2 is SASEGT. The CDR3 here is CASSQDRGNQPQHF. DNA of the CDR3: TGTGCCAGCAGCCAGGACAGGGGCAATCAGCCCCAGCATTTT.

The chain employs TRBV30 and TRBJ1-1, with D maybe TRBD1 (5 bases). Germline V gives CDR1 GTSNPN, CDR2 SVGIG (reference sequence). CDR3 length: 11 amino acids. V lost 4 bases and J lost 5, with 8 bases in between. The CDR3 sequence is CAWKRGTEAFF. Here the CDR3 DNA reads TGTGCCTGGAAAAGGGGTACTGAAGCTTTCTTT.

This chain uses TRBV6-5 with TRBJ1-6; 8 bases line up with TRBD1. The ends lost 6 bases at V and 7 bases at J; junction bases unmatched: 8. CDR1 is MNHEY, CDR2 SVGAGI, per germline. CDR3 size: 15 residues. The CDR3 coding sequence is TGTGCCAGCAGCCCCCCGACAGGGGACAATTCACCCCTCCACTTT. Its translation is CASSPPTGDNSPLHF.

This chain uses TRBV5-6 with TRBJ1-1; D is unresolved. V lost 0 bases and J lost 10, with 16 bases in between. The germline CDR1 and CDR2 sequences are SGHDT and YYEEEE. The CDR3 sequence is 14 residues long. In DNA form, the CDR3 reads TGTGCCAGCAGCTTGGGAGGGCGGCTTGATGGAGCTTTCTTT. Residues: CASSLGGRLDGAFF.

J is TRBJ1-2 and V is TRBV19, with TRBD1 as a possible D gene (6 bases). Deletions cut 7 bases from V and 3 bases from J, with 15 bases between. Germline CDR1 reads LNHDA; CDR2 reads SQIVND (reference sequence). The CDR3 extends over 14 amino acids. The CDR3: CASNSQGGYYGYTF. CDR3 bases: TGTGCCAGTAACTCACAGGGAGGGTACTATGGCTACACCTTC. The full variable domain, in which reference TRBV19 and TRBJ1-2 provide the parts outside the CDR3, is DGGITQSPKYLFRKEGQNVTLSCEQNLNHDAMYWYRQDPGQGLRLIYYSQIVNDFQKGDIAEGYSVSREKKESFPLTVTSAQKNPTAFYLCASNSQGGYYGYTFGSGTRLTVV.

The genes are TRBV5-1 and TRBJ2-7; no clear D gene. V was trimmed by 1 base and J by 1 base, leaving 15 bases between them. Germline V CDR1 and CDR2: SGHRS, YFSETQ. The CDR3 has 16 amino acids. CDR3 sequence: CASSLSDSARSYEQYF. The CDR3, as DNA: TGCGCCAGCAGCTTGTCAGATTCAGCGAGGTCCTACGAGCAGTACTTC.

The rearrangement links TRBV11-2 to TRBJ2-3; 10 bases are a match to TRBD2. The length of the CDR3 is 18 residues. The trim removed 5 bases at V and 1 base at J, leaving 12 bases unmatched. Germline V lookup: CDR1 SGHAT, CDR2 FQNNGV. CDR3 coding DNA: TGTGCCAGCAGCCGATTCACTAGCGGGGCCCAGGGCACAGATACGCAGTATTTT. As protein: CASSRFTSGAQGTDTQYF. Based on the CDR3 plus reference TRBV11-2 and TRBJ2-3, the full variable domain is EAGVAQSPRYKIIEKRQSVAFWCNPISGHATLYWYQQILGQGPKLLIQFQNNGVVDDSQLPKDRFSAERLKGVDSTLKIQPAKLEDSAVYLCASSRFTSGAQGTDTQYFGPGTRLTVL.

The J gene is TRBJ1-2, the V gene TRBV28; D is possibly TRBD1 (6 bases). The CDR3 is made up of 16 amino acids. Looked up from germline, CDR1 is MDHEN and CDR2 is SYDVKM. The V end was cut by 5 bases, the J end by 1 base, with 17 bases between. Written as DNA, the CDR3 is TGTGCCAGCAGTGCCCCCGGACAGAATATTAACTATGGCTACACCTTC. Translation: CASSAPGQNINYGYTF.

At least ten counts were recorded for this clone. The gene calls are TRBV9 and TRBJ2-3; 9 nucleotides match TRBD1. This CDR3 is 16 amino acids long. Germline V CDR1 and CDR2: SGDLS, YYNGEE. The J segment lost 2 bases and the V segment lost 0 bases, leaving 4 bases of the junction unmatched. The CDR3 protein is CASSVGGQGYTDTQYF. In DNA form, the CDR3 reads TGTGCCAGCAGCGTAGGGGGACAGGGCTACACAGATACGCAGTATTTT.

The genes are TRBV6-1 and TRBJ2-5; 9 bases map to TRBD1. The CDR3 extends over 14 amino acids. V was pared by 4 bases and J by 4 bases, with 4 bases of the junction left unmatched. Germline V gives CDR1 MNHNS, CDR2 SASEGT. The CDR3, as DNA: TGTGCCAGCAGTGGATACAGGGGGCGAGAGACCCAGTACTTC. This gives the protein CASSGYRGRETQYF.

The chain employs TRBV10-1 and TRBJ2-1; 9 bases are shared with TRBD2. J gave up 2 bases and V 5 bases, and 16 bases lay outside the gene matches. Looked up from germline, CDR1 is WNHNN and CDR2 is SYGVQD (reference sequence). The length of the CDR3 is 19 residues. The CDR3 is CASSLPGTSYGGPYNEQFF. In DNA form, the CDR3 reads TGCGCCAGCAGTTTACCTGGGACTAGCTACGGGGGCCCCTACAATGAGCAGTTCTTC.

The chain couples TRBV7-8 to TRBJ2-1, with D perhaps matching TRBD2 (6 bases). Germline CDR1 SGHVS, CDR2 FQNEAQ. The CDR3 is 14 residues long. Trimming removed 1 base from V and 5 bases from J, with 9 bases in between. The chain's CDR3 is CASSLGRLDNEQFF. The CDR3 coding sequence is TGTGCCAGCAGCTTAGGCCGACTAGACAATGAGCAGTTCTTC.

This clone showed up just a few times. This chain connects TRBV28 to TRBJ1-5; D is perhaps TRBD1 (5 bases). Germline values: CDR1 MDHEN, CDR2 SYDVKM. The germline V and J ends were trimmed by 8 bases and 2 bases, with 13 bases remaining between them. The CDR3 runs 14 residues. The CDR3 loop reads CASGSGFGNQPQHF. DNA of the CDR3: TGTGCCAGCGGATCAGGGTTCGGCAATCAGCCCCAGCATTTT.

CDR3 nucleotides: TGTGCCAGCAGCCATGACCCGGGACTAGCGGCCGGGGAGCTGTTTTTT. Residues: CASSHDPGLAAGELFF. The rearrangement uses TRBV4-2 and TRBJ2-2; 11 nucleotides agree with TRBD2. With 3 bases clipped from V and 6 bases from J, the junction kept 6 bases outside the gene matches. The germline V gene encodes CDR1 LGHNA and CDR2 YNFKEQ. The CDR3 is 16 residues long.

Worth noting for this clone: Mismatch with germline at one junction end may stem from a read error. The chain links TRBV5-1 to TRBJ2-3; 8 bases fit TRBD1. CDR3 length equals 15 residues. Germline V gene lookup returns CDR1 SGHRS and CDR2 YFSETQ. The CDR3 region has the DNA TGCGCCAGCAGCCTAGGACAGGGCAACGCAGAAACGCAGTATTTT. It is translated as CASSLGQGNAETQYF.